Presented here are 25 T cell receptor beta chains from one specimen sequenced in a study of glioma-infiltrating T cells after dendritic cell vaccination. Sequencing was performed with immunoSEQ multiplex PCR; in TCRdb, only in-frame clones are kept and a portion is missing. The sample shows roughly 41,000 clones, just under 85% of them seen only once. Specimen: blood, collected before dendritic cell vaccination. These receptors were collected from a human donor with glioblastoma.

The CDR3 here is CAWSQDPPFGNTIYF. The CDR3 DNA reads as TGTGCCTGGAGCCAGGATCCTCCCTTTGGAAACACCATATATTTT. The V call is TRBV30, the J call TRBJ1-3; D ambiguous. The CDR3 runs 15 residues. Per germline, CDR1 GTSNPN and CDR2 SVGIG (reference sequence). Trimming removed 3 bases at V and 3 bases at J, with 15 bases between.

V is TRBV15 and J is TRBJ1-1; D not certain. Trimming took 4 bases from V and 1 from J, leaving 13 bases between them. Germline V lookup: CDR1 LNHNV, CDR2 YYDKDF (reference sequence). The CDR3 has 15 amino acids. The CDR3 region has the DNA TGTGCCACCAGCACATACCGAGGCAGGAACACTGAAGCTTTCTTT. Encoded protein: CATSTYRGRNTEAFF.

CDR3 residues: CASSQDAAGGADTQYF. DNA of the CDR3: TGCGCCAGCAGCCAAGATGCAGCGGGGGGGGCAGATACGCAGTATTTT. This chain uses TRBV4-3 with TRBJ2-3; 10 bases are a match to TRBD2. CDR1 and CDR2 (germline): LGHNA, YSLEER. Trimming at V came to 0 bases and at J to 4 bases, leaving 4 bases not matched to a gene. The CDR3 has 16 residues.

This clone was seen just once. J is TRBJ1-1 and V is TRBV2; D unresolved. V lost 6 bases and J 5 bases, leaving 13 bases between the germline ends. The CDR3 has 13 residues. The germline V gene has CDR1 SNHLY and CDR2 FYNNEI. CDR3: CASRPGSVTEAFF. CDR3 nucleotides: TGTGCCAGCAGACCGGGGTCGGTAACTGAAGCTTTCTTT.

The CDR3 loop reads CAWSVFGGGAGNQPQHF. CDR3 nucleotide sequence: TGTGCCTGGAGTGTTTTTGGGGGGGGCGCTGGCAATCAGCCCCAGCATTTT. This chain uses TRBV30 with TRBJ1-5, with D possibly TRBD1 on 6 matching bases. The CDR3 has 17 amino acids. V lost 0 bases and J 2 bases, leaving 17 bases between the germline ends. Germline lookup yields CDR1 GTSNPN and CDR2 SVGIG (reference sequence).

The chain combines TRBV27 with TRBJ1-6; weak D call: TRBD1 (6 bases). V was shortened by 0 bases and J by 7 bases, with 13 bases between the two germline ends. CDR1 is MNHEY and CDR2 is SMNVEV in the germline V gene (reference sequence). CDR3 length equals 16 residues. This chain's CDR3 is CASSLSPQGGNSPLHF. CDR3 DNA sequence: TGTGCCAGCAGTTTATCGCCACAGGGTGGAAATTCACCCCTCCACTTT.

This rearrangement joins TRBV19 to TRBJ2-3, with TRBD2 matching 13 bases. V shed 5 bases, J shed 7 bases, and the junction held 9 bases outside the gene matches. This CDR3 contains 16 residues. CDR1 and CDR2 (germline): LNHDA, SQIVND (reference sequence). Written as DNA, the CDR3 is TGTGCCAGTAGTCTAGGACTAGCGGGAGCCCATAATACGCAGTATTTT. Its protein is CASSLGLAGAHNTQYF.

This clone was recorded once. The rearrangement links TRBV7-3 to TRBJ2-3, with 7 bases lining up with TRBD2. Germline assignment: CDR1 SGHTA and CDR2 FQGTGA. CDR3 length: 16 residues. Trimming removed 6 bases from V and 2 bases from J; junction bases left unmatched: 11. As DNA, the CDR3 is TGTGCCAGCAGTCCGGGGGGTCGGACCTACACAGATACGCAGTATTTT. Translated, it gives CASSPGGRTYTDTQYF.

Comments on this clone: Without the conserved terminal phenylalanine or tryptophan, this CDR3 likely stems from a read error. The chain has TRBV7-8 and TRBJ1-6; D uncertain. CDR3 size: 15 residues. Trimming stripped 3 bases from V and 8 bases from J, with 14 bases between. CDR1 is SGHVS and CDR2 is FQNEAQ in the germline V gene. CDR3 protein: CASSLAGRDYSPLHL. The CDR3 nucleotides read TGTGCCAGCAGCTTGGCAGGACGGGATTATTCACCCCTCCACCTT.

This clone was seen a single time. The J gene is TRBJ1-4, the V gene TRBV4-3; TRBD1 matches at 9 bases. CDR1 and CDR2 from the germline V gene are LGHNA and YSLEER. The CDR3 is made up of 17 amino acids. V trimming: 1 base; J trimming: 0 bases; junction bases outside the gene matches: 3. The CDR3 DNA sequence: TGCGCCAGCAGCCAAGGGACAGGGGTGGCAACTAATGAAAAACTGTTTTTT. This codes for CASSQGTGVATNEKLFF.

The chain has TRBV5-4 and TRBJ2-5, with 7 bases aligning to TRBD1. CDR1 and CDR2 from the germline V gene are SGHNT and YYREEE (reference sequence). J lost 0 bases, V lost 4 bases, and 3 bases had no gene match. The CDR3 has 14 amino acids. This chain's CDR3 is CASSGGQHQETQYF. CDR3 DNA: TGTGCCAGCAGCGGGGGACAGCACCAAGAGACCCAGTACTTC.

The chain carries TRBV7-3 and TRBJ1-1, with D perhaps matching TRBD1 (6 bases). The CDR3 has 14 amino acids. The V end lost 5 bases, the J end lost 2 bases, and 12 bases lay between the germline ends. Germline loops: CDR1 SGHTA, CDR2 FQGTGA. The DNA for the CDR3 is TGTGCCAGCAGCCAAACAGGGAGCAACACTGAAGCTTTCTTT. It specifies CASSQTGSNTEAFF.

CDR3 residues: CASSIDPGAGELFF. The CDR3 region has the DNA TGTGCCAGTAGTATAGATCCGGGTGCCGGGGAGCTGTTTTTT. The chain has TRBV19 and TRBJ2-2; the D is unclear. The length of the CDR3 is 14 residues. Germline loops: CDR1 LNHDA, CDR2 SQIVND (reference sequence). Trimming shortened V by 0 bases and J by 6 bases, and 8 bases separated the two germline ends.

The rearrangement uses TRBV5-4 and TRBJ2-7; 10 bases agree with TRBD2. Germline CDR1 is SGHNT and CDR2 is YYREEE (reference sequence). The CDR3 runs 16 residues. The trim removed 4 bases at V and 1 base at J, leaving 8 bases unmatched. The CDR3 region has the DNA TGTGCCAGCAGCCGATCACTAGCGGGGAAGTCCTACGAGCAGTACTTC. It yields the protein CASSRSLAGKSYEQYF.

The chain employs TRBV5-1 and TRBJ2-2, with a tentative D call TRBD1 (6 bases). The CDR3 extends over 15 amino acids. The V and J ends lost 0 bases and 5 bases respectively, with 11 bases between them. Germline loops: CDR1 SGHRS, CDR2 YFSETQ. CDR3 DNA sequence: TGCGCCAGCAGCTTGGAAGGGGGTTGGACCGGGGAGCTGTTTTTT. Its protein product is CASSLEGGWTGELFF.

The J gene is TRBJ2-4, the V gene TRBV6-6, with 9 bases aligning to TRBD1. The CDR3 sequence is 16 residues long. Trimming removed 6 bases from V and 0 bases from J; junction bases left unmatched: 6. The germline V gene encodes CDR1 MNHNY and CDR2 SVGAGI (reference sequence). The DNA of the CDR3 is TGTGCCAGCAGGAGTAGACAGGGGGTAGCCAAAAACATTCAGTACTTC. It encodes CASRSRQGVAKNIQYF.

The J gene is TRBJ1-5, the V gene TRBV2; D not resolved. The CDR3 sequence is 14 residues long. V lost 6 bases to trimming and J lost 0 bases, with 9 bases between them. Germline V gene sequence: CDR1 SNHLY, CDR2 FYNNEI. The CDR3 DNA reads as TGTGCCAGCAGATGGACTTTTAGCAATCAGCCCCAGCATTTT. Translating it yields CASRWTFSNQPQHF.

The rearrangement uses TRBV7-9 and TRBJ2-4, with TRBD1 matching over 10 bases. V lost 5 bases, J lost 8 bases, and 15 bases stayed unmatched. The CDR3 length is 17 residues. CDR1 is SEHNR, CDR2 FQNEAQ, per germline (reference sequence). The DNA for the CDR3 is TGTGCCAGCAGCCTTCCTTTGGGGACAGGGGAACAAGACATTCAGTACTTC. This translates into CASSLPLGTGEQDIQYF.

This clone has more than one count but fewer than ten. V and J are TRBV4-2 and TRBJ2-2, with TRBD2 identical over 14 bases. This CDR3 contains 17 residues. V lost 5 bases, J lost 3 bases, and 5 bases stayed unmatched. Germline V CDR1 and CDR2: LGHNA, YNFKEQ. The CDR3 DNA reads TGTGCCAGCAGCGGGCGGACTAGCGGGAGGCACACCGGGGAGCTGTTTTTT. It translates to CASSGRTSGRHTGELFF.

The chain is built from TRBV5-6 and TRBJ2-7; 8 positions agree with TRBD1. The CDR3 spans 15 residues. Germline V gene lookup returns CDR1 SGHDT and CDR2 YYEEEE. V was clipped by 0 bases and J by 4 bases; unmatched bases: 6. In DNA, the CDR3 is TGTGCCAGCAGCTTGGGGCAGGGGGCCGAGTACGAGCAGTACTTC. Translating gives CASSLGQGAEYEQYF.

The chain links TRBV15 to TRBJ2-5; 8 nucleotides align to TRBD2. This CDR3 region has 14 residues. The germline CDR1 and CDR2 sequences are LNHNV and YYDKDF (reference sequence). Losses at the gene ends were 6 bases for V and 5 bases for J; bases not matched to a gene: 8. CDR3 nucleotides: TGTGCCACCAGTCCCAGCGGGGGTTTGGAGACCCAGTACTTC. Its translation is CATSPSGGLETQYF.

J is TRBJ2-7 and V is TRBV29-1, with 11 bases lining up with TRBD1. V lost 5 bases to trimming and J lost 3 bases; unmatched junction nucleotides: 9. The CDR3 loop spans 15 amino acids. From germline, CDR1 is SQVTM and CDR2 ANQGSEA. The CDR3 protein is CSVRGIGTGGYEQYF. As DNA, the CDR3 is TGCAGCGTTAGAGGGATCGGGACAGGGGGCTACGAGCAGTACTTC.

The V gene is TRBV28, the J gene TRBJ2-1; 7 bases map to TRBD2. The CDR3 extends over 15 amino acids. Losses at the gene ends were 5 bases for V and 4 bases for J; bases not matched to a gene: 8. Germline V gives CDR1 MDHEN, CDR2 SYDVKM. The CDR3 bases are TGTGCCAGCAGTCCCAGCGGGGCGCAGTACAATGAGCAGTTCTTC. Amino acid sequence: CASSPSGAQYNEQFF.

The chain uses TRBV7-9 and TRBJ2-1; the D gene is possibly TRBD1 (6 bases). The length of the CDR3 is 15 residues. CDR1 and CDR2 from the germline V gene are SEHNR and FQNEAQ (reference sequence). V was pared by 4 bases and J by 0 bases, with 10 bases between. CDR3 DNA sequence: TGTGCCAGCAGCTCTGGGGGCAGCTCCTACAATGAGCAGTTCTTC. Translation: CASSSGGSSYNEQFF.

This clone occurred once. The rearrangement links TRBV6-5 to TRBJ2-5; TRBD1 agrees at 9 bases. The CDR3 is 14 residues long. The V gene's germline CDR1 is MNHEY and CDR2 SVGAGI. V was clipped by 9 bases and J by 6 bases; unmatched bases: 11. This CDR3 reads CASHPGTGSKTQYF. The CDR3 region has the DNA TGTGCCAGTCATCCCGGGACAGGGTCCAAGACCCAGTACTTC.